This is a list of T cell receptor beta chains from one sample in a study of control samples from healthy donors and cancer patients. TCRdb's copy holds only in-frame clones and misses some; the assay was immunoSEQ multiplex PCR. The sample holds 90,000 to 150,000 clones; around 88% are singletons and the top ten take approximately 3.2%. Sequencing used blood. The receptor source for this set is a man aged 35 to 55 in good health. Each CDR3 is given with its conserved first and last residue. The order of the fields is V gene, J gene, D gene, CDR3 protein. D genes are given only for firm matches.

v_gene: TRBV3-1/TRBV3-2; j_gene: TRBJ1-2; d_gene: NA; CDR3aa: CASSQDKGYGYTF
v_gene: TRBV12-5; j_gene: TRBJ1-1; d_gene: NA; CDR3aa: CASGPSTYTEAFF
v_gene: TRBV12-3/TRBV12-4; j_gene: TRBJ1-1; d_gene: TRBD1; CDR3aa: CASSVQGAAEAFF
v_gene: TRBV24-1; j_gene: TRBJ2-2; d_gene: NA; CDR3aa: CATSRGQITGELFF
v_gene: TRBV10-3; j_gene: TRBJ1-6; d_gene: TRBD1; CDR3aa: CAISPTGGGSPLHF
v_gene: TRBV12-5; j_gene: TRBJ2-1; d_gene: NA; CDR3aa: CASGLLGGSEQFF
v_gene: TRBV6-6; j_gene: TRBJ1-3; d_gene: NA; CDR3aa: CASSSDRPSGNTIYF
v_gene: TRBV6-2/TRBV6-3; j_gene: TRBJ1-2; d_gene: TRBD1; CDR3aa: CASSRGTGYGYTF
v_gene: TRBV6-1; j_gene: TRBJ2-7; d_gene: NA; CDR3aa: CASSDRTYEQYF
v_gene: TRBV19; j_gene: TRBJ1-2; d_gene: NA; CDR3aa: CASYNPGHYGYTF
v_gene: TRBV6-5; j_gene: TRBJ2-1; d_gene: NA; CDR3aa: CASSYSWINNEQFF
v_gene: TRBV9; j_gene: TRBJ1-5; d_gene: NA; CDR3aa: CASSVLGDQPQHF
v_gene: TRBV9; j_gene: TRBJ2-2; d_gene: TRBD1; CDR3aa: CASSPDRGLTPGELFF
v_gene: TRBV6-6; j_gene: TRBJ1-1; d_gene: NA; CDR3aa: CASSDRIEAFF
v_gene: TRBV4-3; j_gene: TRBJ2-2; d_gene: NA; CDR3aa: CASSPQHQGWELFF
v_gene: TRBV30; j_gene: TRBJ1-4; d_gene: NA; CDR3aa: CASRVRNEKLFF
v_gene: TRBV5-5; j_gene: TRBJ2-4; d_gene: TRBD1; CDR3aa: CASSIRTGGANIQYF
v_gene: TRBV5-6; j_gene: TRBJ1-5; d_gene: TRBD1; CDR3aa: CASSLGGQGPQPQHF
v_gene: TRBV7-8; j_gene: TRBJ2-3; d_gene: TRBD2; CDR3aa: CASSLAPGTSKADTQYF
v_gene: TRBV6-1; j_gene: TRBJ1-6; d_gene: NA; CDR3aa: CASSEFSRSPLHF
v_gene: TRBV12-3/TRBV12-4; j_gene: TRBJ1-1; d_gene: TRBD1; CDR3aa: CASAEGQVTEAFF
v_gene: TRBV14; j_gene: TRBJ1-1; d_gene: TRBD1; CDR3aa: CASSQTQGVVTEAFF
v_gene: TRBV30; j_gene: TRBJ2-7; d_gene: NA; CDR3aa: CAWSVPRKGTYEQYF
v_gene: TRBV3-1/TRBV3-2; j_gene: TRBJ1-2; d_gene: NA; CDR3aa: CASSQDSPYGYTF
v_gene: TRBV18; j_gene: TRBJ2-4; d_gene: NA; CDR3aa: CASSPTSGQTKNIQYF
v_gene: TRBV12-3/TRBV12-4; j_gene: TRBJ2-3; d_gene: NA; CDR3aa: CASSLSGTDTQYF
v_gene: TRBV5-4; j_gene: TRBJ2-3; d_gene: NA; CDR3aa: CASSPSRGRNTQYF
v_gene: TRBV19; j_gene: TRBJ1-6; d_gene: TRBD1; CDR3aa: CASSMGTALIYNSPLHF
v_gene: TRBV6-5; j_gene: TRBJ1-6; d_gene: TRBD1; CDR3aa: CASTHGGQHNSPLHF
v_gene: TRBV18; j_gene: TRBJ1-6; d_gene: TRBD1; CDR3aa: CASSPRAGTAYNSPLHF
v_gene: TRBV7-9; j_gene: TRBJ1-2; d_gene: NA; CDR3aa: CASSSQTDYGYTF
v_gene: TRBV11-2; j_gene: TRBJ1-3; d_gene: NA; CDR3aa: CASSLGGGGSGNTIYF
v_gene: TRBV3-1/TRBV3-2; j_gene: TRBJ2-3; d_gene: TRBD2; CDR3aa: CASSQVSAGASTDTQYF